Presented here are 27 T cell receptor beta chains from one specimen sequenced in a study of CD8 T cells in ankylosing spondylitis. Study-wide results and caveats: Made up of under ten highly homologous variants, a TCR beta motif appeared characteristic of ankylosing spondylitis blood.

From the 5' RACE reads, TCRdb called clonotypes with MiXCR, one entry per CDR3 protein. The sample records 130,000 or so distinct CDR3 sequences, 17% being singletons. Their antigen targets remain unknown. Sequencing was carried out using blood, either unsorted or a sorted T cell fraction (not recorded which). All receptors derive from a male donor with ankylosing spondylitis.

The V call is TRBV28, the J call TRBJ2-1; 10 positions agree with TRBD2. The J segment lost 6 bases and the V segment lost 1 base, leaving 9 bases of the junction unmatched. Germline V gene sequence: CDR1 MDHEN, CDR2 SYDVKM. The CDR3 sequence is 17 residues long. CDR3 residues: CASSLLLAGTSSNEQFF. The CDR3 DNA reads TGTGCCAGCAGTTTATTACTAGCGGGAACCAGTAGCAATGAGCAGTTCTTC.

The genes are TRBV6-1 and TRBJ1-6; D possibly corresponds to TRBD1 (6 bases). The V end lost 5 bases, the J end lost 2 bases, and 19 bases lay between the germline ends. The germline V gene has CDR1 MNHNS and CDR2 SASEGT. This CDR3 contains 18 residues. The CDR3 loop reads CASSTTPGDNPYNSPLHF. Written as DNA, the CDR3 is TGTGCCAGCAGTACCACCCCCGGGGACAATCCCTATAATTCACCCCTCCACTTT.

The table lists this clonotype with a few counts. The V call is TRBV7-2, the J call TRBJ1-1, with 9 bases aligning to TRBD1. Germline CDR1 reads SGHTA; CDR2 reads FQGNSA. J lost 5 bases, V lost 3 bases, and 1 base had no gene match. The CDR3 has 13 amino acids. CDR3 bases: TGTGCCAGCAGCTTCGGGACAGGGACTGAAGCTTTCTTT. Translating it yields CASSFGTGTEAFF.

The sample holds a few counts of this clonotype. The rearrangement links TRBV7-9 to TRBJ2-5; the match to TRBD2 covers 8 bases. The germline CDR1 and CDR2 sequences are SEHNR and FQNEAQ (reference sequence). V was clipped by 5 bases and J by 1 base; unmatched bases: 6. The CDR3 loop spans 15 amino acids. The CDR3 nucleotides are TGTGCCAGCAGCCCGGTTAGCGGGGTCCAAGAGACCCAGTACTTC. Residues: CASSPVSGVQETQYF.

This clonotype was detected only a few times. V is TRBV5-1 and J is TRBJ2-7; D not resolved. The ends were cut back, 0 bases at V and 6 bases at J, with 7 bases in the middle. The germline V gene encodes CDR1 SGHRS and CDR2 YFSETQ. The CDR3 is 12 residues long. CDR3 amino acids: CASSLDSPEQYF. The CDR3 DNA follows: TGCGCCAGCAGCTTGGATAGCCCCGAGCAGTACTTC.

This clonotype was picked up many times. This chain uses TRBV5-1 with TRBJ2-7; tentative D call: TRBD2 (5 bases). Germline V gene sequence: CDR1 SGHRS, CDR2 YFSETQ. The V end lost 4 bases, the J end lost 3 bases, and 20 bases lay between the germline ends. CDR3 size: 16 residues. The CDR3 bases are TGCGCCAGCAGCCCTCACGCGAAATCCGGGAACTACGAGCAGTACTTC. It encodes CASSPHAKSGNYEQYF.

This clonotype has just a few counts. This chain joins TRBV5-1 and TRBJ2-7, with 13 nucleotides matching TRBD2. Looked up from germline, CDR1 is SGHRS and CDR2 is YFSETQ. Trimming took 2 bases from V and 4 from J; bases not matched to a gene: 3. This CDR3 region has 15 residues. The DNA of the CDR3 is TGCGCCAGCAGCTTCGGACTAGCGGGGGCTTACGAGCAGTACTTC. It specifies CASSFGLAGAYEQYF.

This clonotype showed up just a few times. The CDR3 reads CASSPPSDVNEKLFF. CDR3 bases: TGTGCCAGCTCACCACCGTCAGACGTTAATGAAAAACTGTTTTTT. The chain uses TRBV18 and TRBJ1-4; D gene unclear. Germline CDR1 is KGHSH and CDR2 is LQKENI. The CDR3 contains 15 residues. The V gene lost 0 bases and the J gene lost 4 bases, with 9 bases spanning the gap. Full variable domain (remainder filled in from reference TRBV18 and TRBJ1-4): NAGVMQNPRHLVRRRGQEARLRCSPMKGHSHVYWYRQLPEEGLKFMVYLQKENIIDESGMPKERFSAEFPKEGPSILRIQQVVRGDSAAYFCASSPPSDVNEKLFFGSGTQLSVL.

The rearrangement joins TRBV27 to TRBJ2-5, with D possibly TRBD2 on 6 matching bases. Germline V CDR1 and CDR2: MNHEY, SMNVEV (reference sequence). The CDR3 sequence is 15 residues long. The V end was cut by 1 base, the J end by 0 bases, with 9 bases between. The CDR3 DNA reads as TGTGCCAGCAGTTTATGGTCGGGGGACCAAGAGACCCAGTACTTC. Amino acids: CASSLWSGDQETQYF.

The chain carries TRBV29-1 and TRBJ2-7, with 11 bases that match TRBD2. V gave up 6 bases and J gave up 2 bases; unmatched junction bases: 6. Germline V CDR1 and CDR2: SQVTM, ANQGSEA. This CDR3 contains 14 residues. CDR3 DNA sequence: TGCAGCGTGGGCGGACTAGCGGGTCCCTACGAGCAGTACTTC. It specifies CSVGGLAGPYEQYF.

Many counts were recorded for this clonotype. This sequence joins TRBV27 and TRBJ2-2, with TRBD1 as a possible D gene (5 bases). From germline, CDR1 is MNHEY and CDR2 SMNVEV (reference sequence). V dropped 0 bases and J dropped 1 base, with 6 bases sitting between them. CDR3 length equals 15 residues. CDR3 bases: TGTGCCAGCAGTTTATCAGGGGTGAACACCGGGGAGCTGTTTTTT. Translation gives CASSLSGVNTGELFF.

The rearrangement joins TRBV10-3 to TRBJ2-1; D is unclear. Germline V lookup: CDR1 ENHRY, CDR2 SYGVKD. The V end lost 4 bases, the J end lost 0 bases, and 13 bases lay between the germline ends. This CDR3 contains 16 residues. In DNA, the CDR3 is TGTGCCATCAGTGCTGTTGCGGAAAGCTCCTACAATGAGCAGTTCTTC. Its protein is CAISAVAESSYNEQFF.

This clonotype was detected many times. The chain joins TRBV20-1 to TRBJ2-7, with 13 nucleotides matching TRBD2. With 3 bases clipped from V and 4 bases from J, the junction kept 3 bases outside the gene matches. Germline loops: CDR1 DFQATT, CDR2 SNEGSKA (reference sequence). The length of the CDR3 is 14 residues. The CDR3 loop reads CSASETSGRYEQYF. The DNA for the CDR3 is TGCAGTGCTAGTGAGACTAGCGGGAGGTACGAGCAGTACTTC.

The V and J genes are TRBV7-9 and TRBJ2-1; 8 bases are shared with TRBD2. The CDR3 has 14 residues. J gave up 9 bases and V 5 bases, and 9 bases lay outside the gene matches. The germline CDR1 and CDR2 sequences are SEHNR and FQNEAQ (reference sequence). CDR3 sequence reads: CASSLTGLVFEQFF. The CDR3 DNA is TGTGCCAGCAGCCTCACGGGACTAGTGTTTGAGCAGTTCTTC.

This chain uses TRBV12-3 or TRBV12-4 with TRBJ2-5; the match to TRBD1 covers 10 bases. V gave up 3 bases and J gave up 7 bases; unmatched junction bases: 8. This CDR3 has 15 residues. CDR3 sequence reads: CASSLGQGPWGTQYF. The CDR3 DNA sequence: TGTGCCAGCAGTTTGGGACAGGGGCCTTGGGGGACCCAGTACTTC.

CDR3 nucleotide sequence: TGTGCCAGCAGTTACGGGACTAGCGGGAACAATGAGCAGTTCTTC. Protein product: CASSYGTSGNNEQFF. The rearrangement joins TRBV27 to TRBJ2-1, with 13 bases identical to TRBD2. Germline values: CDR1 MNHEY, CDR2 SMNVEV (reference sequence). CDR3 size: 15 residues. J gave up 5 bases and V 4 bases, and 2 bases lay outside the gene matches.

The CDR3 DNA reads as TGTGCCAGCAGTCGGGCGGACTTATACAATGAGCAGTTCTTC. It yields the protein CASSRADLYNEQFF. The gene calls are TRBV12-3 or TRBV12-4 and TRBJ2-1, with D maybe TRBD2 (5 bases). CDR3 length: 14 residues. Trimming shortened V by 5 bases and J by 4 bases, and 12 bases separated the two germline ends.

The chain links TRBV7-8 to TRBJ2-1; 7 positions match TRBD1. V dropped 2 bases and J dropped 6; count of bases not matched to a gene: 13. Germline loops: CDR1 SGHVS, CDR2 FQNEAQ. This CDR3 region has 17 residues. The CDR3 protein is CASSLPPRQGRSNEQFF. As DNA, the CDR3 is TGTGCCAGCAGCTTACCTCCCAGACAGGGTCGATCCAATGAGCAGTTCTTC.

This chain joins TRBV9 and TRBJ1-2; the D gene is possibly TRBD1 (5 bases). Per germline, CDR1 SGDLS and CDR2 YYNGEE. This CDR3 has 15 residues. The V end lost 1 base, the J end lost 7 bases, and 17 bases lay between the germline ends. CDR3 sequence: CASSVPTGTDSGYTF. Here the CDR3 DNA reads TGTGCCAGCAGCGTACCCACCGGGACGGACTCTGGCTACACCTTC.

V gene TRBV15 combines with J gene TRBJ2-1; 7 bases line up with TRBD2. The length of the CDR3 is 11 residues. The V segment lost 5 bases and the J segment 10 bases; nucleotides outside the gene matches: 2. Per the germline V gene, CDR1 is LNHNV and CDR2 is YYDKDF (reference sequence). Here the CDR3 DNA reads TGTGCCACCAGCCGACTAGCAGAGCAGTTCTTC. It encodes CATSRLAEQFF.

In its sample, this clonotype was seen a few times. This chain uses TRBV4-1 with TRBJ2-7, with TRBD1 as a possible D gene (6 bases). V was shortened by 0 bases and J by 4 bases, with 16 bases between the two germline ends. Germline V gene sequence: CDR1 MGHRA, CDR2 YSYEKL. The CDR3 totals 16 residues. This CDR3 reads CASSQDRAGTHYEQYF. The CDR3 nucleotides read TGCGCCAGCAGCCAAGATCGGGCAGGGACACATTACGAGCAGTACTTC.

The J gene is TRBJ2-7, the V gene TRBV5-1; no reliable D call. The V gene lost 1 base and the J gene lost 7 bases, with 21 bases spanning the gap. Germline V CDR1 and CDR2: SGHRS, YFSETQ. The CDR3 has 16 residues. The CDR3, as DNA: TGCGCCAGCAGCTTGAGGGATAGGCTATCACATGTGGAGCAGTACTTC. Translating gives CASSLRDRLSHVEQYF.

This CDR3 reads CASSQEAREETQYF. DNA for the CDR3: TGTGCCAGCAGCCAAGAGGCCAGGGAAGAGACCCAGTACTTC. The V and J genes are TRBV3-1 and TRBJ2-5; perhaps TRBD1 as D (5 bases). CDR3 length: 14 residues. Germline-derived CDR1 and CDR2 are LGHDT and YNNKEL (reference sequence). The ends were cut back, 0 bases at V and 3 bases at J, with 8 bases in the middle.

The chain links TRBV7-8 to TRBJ2-1; D may match TRBD1 or TRBD2 (5 bases each). This CDR3 is 17 amino acids long. Germline V lookup: CDR1 SGHVS, CDR2 FQNEAQ. Trimming shortened V by 0 bases and J by 5 bases, and 17 bases separated the two germline ends. The CDR3 spells CASSLAGTLPGNNEQFF. The CDR3 DNA reads TGTGCCAGCAGCTTAGCCGGGACCCTACCGGGTAACAATGAGCAGTTCTTC.

In this sample, this clonotype turned up a few times. J is TRBJ2-3 and V is TRBV20-1; TRBD2 agrees at 8 bases. Germline V gene lookup returns CDR1 DFQATT and CDR2 SNEGSKA (reference sequence). The CDR3 has 11 residues. V shed 7 bases, J shed 3 bases, and the junction held 0 bases outside the gene matches. CDR3 nucleotide sequence: TGCAGTGGCGGGAGGACAGATACGCAGTATTTT. Its translation is CSGGRTDTQYF.

The V call is TRBV9, the J call TRBJ2-7; 9 nucleotides line up with TRBD2. The CDR3 loop spans 15 amino acids. V shed 0 bases and J 2 bases; nucleotides not matched to a gene: 3. Looked up from germline, CDR1 is SGDLS and CDR2 is YYNGEE. CDR3 protein: CASSVASGTTYEQYF. CDR3 in DNA: TGTGCCAGCAGCGTAGCTAGCGGGACCACCTACGAGCAGTACTTC.

This clonotype has just a few counts. This chain uses TRBV7-9 with TRBJ2-7; the D gene is possibly TRBD2 (6 bases). V lost 4 bases and J lost 9, with 22 bases in between. Germline loops: CDR1 SEHNR, CDR2 FQNEAQ (reference sequence). This CDR3 region has 15 residues. This CDR3 is CASSSWDQTGDGQYF. Written as DNA, the CDR3 is TGTGCCAGCAGCTCCTGGGACCAAACGGGGGACGGGCAGTACTTC.